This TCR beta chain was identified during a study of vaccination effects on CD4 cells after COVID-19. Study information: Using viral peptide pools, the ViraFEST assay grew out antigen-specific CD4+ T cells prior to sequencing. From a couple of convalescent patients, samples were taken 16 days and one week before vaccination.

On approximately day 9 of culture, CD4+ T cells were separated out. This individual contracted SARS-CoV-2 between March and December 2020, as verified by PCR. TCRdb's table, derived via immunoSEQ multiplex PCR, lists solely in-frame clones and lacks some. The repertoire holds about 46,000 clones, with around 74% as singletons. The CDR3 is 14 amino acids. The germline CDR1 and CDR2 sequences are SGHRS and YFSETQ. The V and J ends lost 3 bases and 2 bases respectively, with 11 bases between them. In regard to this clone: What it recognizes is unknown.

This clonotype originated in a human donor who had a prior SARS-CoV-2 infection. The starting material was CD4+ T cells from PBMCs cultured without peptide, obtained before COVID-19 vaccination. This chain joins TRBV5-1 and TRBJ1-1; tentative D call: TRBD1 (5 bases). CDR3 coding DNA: TGCGCCAGCAGCTGGGGGGGAGCAAACACTGAAGCTTTCTTT. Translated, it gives CASSWGGANTEAFF.